These 17 T cell receptor beta chains share one sample of origin, sequenced in a study of blood T cell repertoires in COVID-19. Clones were read by immunoSEQ multiplex PCR, and TCRdb kept only the in-frame ones, dropping some. The sample shows roughly 350,000 clones, 75% to 90% of them seen only once. Source material: peripheral blood. All receptors derive from a woman between 50 and 59 years old with COVID-19, enrolled during active disease.

This chain joins TRBV5-6 and TRBJ2-7, with 12 nucleotides matching TRBD1. The CDR3 extends over 13 amino acids. Trimming removed 3 bases from V and 6 bases from J; junction bases left unmatched: 1. Germline loops: CDR1 SGHDT, CDR2 YYEEEE. As DNA, the CDR3 is TGTGCCAGCAGCTGGGACAGGGGGCTCGAGCAGTACTTC. Protein: CASSWDRGLEQYF. The complete variable domain, with remaining parts taken from reference TRBV5-6 and TRBJ2-7, reads DAGVTQSPTHLIKTRGQQVTLRCSPKSGHDTVSWYQQALGQGPQFIFQYYEEEERQRGNFPDRFSGHQFPNYSSELNVNALLLGDSALYLCASSWDRGLEQYFGPGTRLTVT.

The V gene is TRBV11-2, the J gene TRBJ2-7; D is uncertain. With 2 bases removed from V and 4 bases from J, the gap between germline ends came to 6 bases. The V gene's germline CDR1 is SGHAT and CDR2 FQNNGV. This CDR3 is built from 12 residues. CDR3 region: CASSLSPYEQYF. CDR3 nucleotides: TGTGCCAGCAGCTTATCCCCTTACGAGCAGTACTTC.

This clone showed up just once. V and J are TRBV24-1 and TRBJ2-3, with TRBD2 matching 9 bases. Per the germline V gene, CDR1 is KGHDR and CDR2 is SFDVKD. Losses at the gene ends were 6 bases for V and 4 bases for J; bases not matched to a gene: 4. There are 14 residues in the CDR3. The CDR3 loop reads CATSLAGAADTQYF. The CDR3 DNA reads TGTGCCACCAGTTTAGCGGGGGCAGCAGATACGCAGTATTTT.

The chain has TRBV19 and TRBJ1-4; D is possibly TRBD1 (5 bases). CDR1 is LNHDA and CDR2 is SQIVND in the germline V gene (reference sequence). The CDR3 covers 16 residues. V was shortened by 6 bases and J by 5 bases, with 19 bases between the two germline ends. CDR3 coding DNA: TGTGCCAGTAGGCGATCTTCGACAGCGCCGAATGAAAAACTGTTTTTT. Translation gives CASRRSSTAPNEKLFF.

This clone came up a few times. The rearrangement uses TRBV10-1 and TRBJ1-6; maybe TRBD1 (5 bases). The germline V and J ends were trimmed by 5 bases and 8 bases, with 10 bases remaining between them. Germline V CDR1 and CDR2: WNHNN, SYGVQD (reference sequence). CDR3 length equals 13 residues. The CDR3 loop is CASSTQGDSPLHF. As DNA, the CDR3 is TGCGCCAGCAGTACGCAGGGCGATTCACCCCTCCACTTT.

The chain employs TRBV19 and TRBJ2-1; 8 positions agree with TRBD2. The trim removed 6 bases at V and 5 bases at J, leaving 9 bases unmatched. This CDR3 is built from 15 residues. Germline V gene sequence: CDR1 LNHDA, CDR2 SQIVND (reference sequence). The DNA for the CDR3 is TGTGCCAGTAGCCCAATAGCGGGACTCGACAATGAGCAGTTCTTC. It is translated as CASSPIAGLDNEQFF.

This sequence joins TRBV6-5 and TRBJ1-2, with 7 bases aligning to TRBD1. The CDR3 runs to 13 residues. The V gene end was trimmed by 7 bases and the J gene end by 8 bases; junction bases not matched to a gene: 10. Germline assignment: CDR1 MNHEY and CDR2 SVGAGI. CDR3 nucleotides: TGTGCCAGCACTCCGGGACAGCAAAGGGGCTACACCTTC. Translated: CASTPGQQRGYTF.

The chain is built from TRBV5-6 and TRBJ2-7, with 8 nucleotides matching TRBD1. The V gene's germline CDR1 is SGHDT and CDR2 YYEEEE. This CDR3 has 13 residues. V trimming: 3 bases; J trimming: 5 bases; junction bases outside the gene matches: 4. The CDR3 region has the DNA TGTGCCAGCAGCTCGGCAGGGGGCGACGAGCAGTACTTC. Translated: CASSSAGGDEQYF.

The chain joins TRBV27 to TRBJ2-7; TRBD1 agrees at 7 bases. Trimming cost V 6 bases and J 0 bases; bases outside gene matches: 5. Per germline, CDR1 MNHEY and CDR2 SMNVEV (reference sequence). The CDR3 spans 14 residues. The CDR3 here is CASRAGTASYEQYF. Here the CDR3 DNA reads TGTGCCAGCAGGGCAGGGACAGCCTCCTACGAGCAGTACTTC.

Turning to this clone: The sample has other DNA sequences that encode this CDR3 too. This chain uses TRBV5-1 with TRBJ2-1, with 11 bases matching TRBD2. V shed 4 bases, J shed 3 bases, and the junction held 3 bases outside the gene matches. Germline V gene lookup returns CDR1 SGHRS and CDR2 YFSETQ. This CDR3 region has 15 residues. CDR3 sequence reads: CASSLTSGSYNEQFF. The DNA of the CDR3 is TGCGCCAGCAGCCTTACTAGCGGGAGCTACAATGAGCAGTTCTTC.

The chain's CDR3 is CASTTYSEQYF. The CDR3 coding sequence is TGTGCCAGCACAACCTACAGTGAGCAGTACTTC. This chain links TRBV6-5 with TRBJ2-7; D ambiguous. Germline loops: CDR1 MNHEY, CDR2 SVGAGI. Trimming left V 7 bases short and J 7 bases short, with 11 bases between. The CDR3 covers 11 residues.

The CDR3 nucleotides read TGTGCCAGCAACGGGGGGGGCCGTGGTGAGCAGTTCTTC. This sequence encodes CASNGGGRGEQFF. This sequence joins TRBV28 and TRBJ2-1, with 8 bases matching TRBD2. Trimming took 7 bases from V and 9 from J; bases not matched to a gene: 8. Germline V gene lookup returns CDR1 MDHEN and CDR2 SYDVKM. The CDR3 runs 13 residues. Drawing the rest from reference TRBV28 and TRBJ2-1, the complete variable domain is DVKVTQSSRYLVKRTGEKVFLECVQDMDHENMFWYRQDPGLGLRLIYFSYDVKMKEKGDIPEGYSVSREKKERFSLILESASTNQTSMYLCASNGGGRGEQFFGPGTRLTVL.

V is TRBV5-6 and J is TRBJ2-7; D perhaps matches TRBD1 (5 bases). CDR1 SGHDT and CDR2 YYEEEE come from the germline V gene. The CDR3 runs to 13 residues. V gave up 1 base and J gave up 6 bases, with 11 bases separating them. The CDR3 DNA sequence: TGTGCCAGCAGCTTGAAACAAGGGGTCGAGCAGTACTTC. Translating it yields CASSLKQGVEQYF.

V usage is TRBV19 and J usage is TRBJ2-1, with 11 positions matching TRBD2. Germline V gene lookup returns CDR1 LNHDA and CDR2 SQIVND (reference sequence). Trimming at V came to 8 bases and at J to 6 bases, leaving 6 bases not matched to a gene. The CDR3 is made up of 14 amino acids. In DNA form, the CDR3 reads TGTGCCAGTCATAGCGGGAGGGGAGCCAATGAGCAGTTCTTC. Protein product: CASHSGRGANEQFF.

This chain joins TRBV5-1 and TRBJ1-1; 7 nucleotides align to TRBD1. Germline V CDR1 and CDR2: SGHRS, YFSETQ. The CDR3 totals 14 residues. V was clipped by 4 bases and J by 1 base; unmatched bases: 4. DNA for the CDR3: TGCGCCAGCAGCCGACGACAGGGGAACACTGAAGCTTTCTTT. This translates into CASSRRQGNTEAFF.

Notes on this clone: Other DNA sequences in this sample translate to the same CDR3. The rearrangement uses TRBV3-1 (or the pseudogene TRBV3-2) and TRBJ2-7; D not resolved. The germline gives CDR1 LGHDT, CDR2 YNNKEL (reference sequence). Deletions cut 3 bases from V and 3 bases from J, with 3 bases between. The CDR3 totals 11 residues. The CDR3 DNA follows: TGTGCCAGCAGCCAGTACTACGAGCAGTACTTC. It specifies CASSQYYEQYF.

The chain links TRBV5-1 to TRBJ2-1; 7 nucleotides agree with TRBD1. The germline V gene encodes CDR1 SGHRS and CDR2 YFSETQ. The trim removed 1 base at V and 6 bases at J, leaving 7 bases unmatched. This CDR3 spans 15 amino acids. CDR3 protein: CASSLMGQYINEQFF. The CDR3 DNA reads as TGCGCCAGCAGCTTGATGGGACAGTACATCAATGAGCAGTTCTTC.